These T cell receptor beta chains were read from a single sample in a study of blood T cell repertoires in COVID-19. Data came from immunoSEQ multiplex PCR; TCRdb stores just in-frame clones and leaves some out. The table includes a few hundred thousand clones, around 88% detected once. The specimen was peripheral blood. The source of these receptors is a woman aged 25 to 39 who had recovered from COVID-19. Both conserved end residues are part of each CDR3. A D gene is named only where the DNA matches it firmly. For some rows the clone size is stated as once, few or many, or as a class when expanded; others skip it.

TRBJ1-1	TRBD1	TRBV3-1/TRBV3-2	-	TGTGCCAGCAGCCAAAGAGGAGGGGGCTTAAACACTGAAGCTTTCTTT	CASSQRGGGLNTEAFF
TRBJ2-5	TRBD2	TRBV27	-	TGTGCCAGCAGTGCAGCGGGGGGATTGGGAGAGACCCAGTACTTC	CASSAAGGLGETQYF
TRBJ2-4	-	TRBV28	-	TGTGCCAGCAGTTTGGCTCCGGGGGAAAACATTCAGTACTTC	CASSLAPGENIQYF
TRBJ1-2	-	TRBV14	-	TGTGCCAGCAGCCGAGGACAGCCCAGTGATCTCTATGGCTACACCTTC	CASSRGQPSDLYGYTF
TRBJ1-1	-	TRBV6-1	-	TGTGCCAGCAGTGAAGTTGGTAGGATTACAGTGAACACTGAAGCTTTCTTT	CASSEVGRITVNTEAFF
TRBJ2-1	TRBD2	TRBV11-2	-	TGTGCCAGCGTGTCGGGGGGAGGGTACAATGAGCAGTTCTTC	CASVSGGGYNEQFF
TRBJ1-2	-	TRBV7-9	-	TGTGCCAGCAGCTTAGGGCAGAGGGGCTACACCTTC	CASSLGQRGYTF
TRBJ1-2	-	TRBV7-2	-	TGTGCCAGCAGCTTGGGCGGGGTAGGCTATGGCTACACCTTC	CASSLGGVGYGYTF
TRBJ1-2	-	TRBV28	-	TGTGCCAGCAGTTTGCCAGGGGACTATGGCTACACCTTC	CASSLPGDYGYTF
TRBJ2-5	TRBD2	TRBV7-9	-	TGTGCCAGCAGCCCGCGGGAGCCCGGAGAGACCCAGTACTTC	CASSPREPGETQYF
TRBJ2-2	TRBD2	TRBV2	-	TGTGCCAGTATCCCTAGCGGGGGGCGCACCGGGGAGCTGTTTTTT	CASIPSGGRTGELFF
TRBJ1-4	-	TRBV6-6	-	TGTGCCAGCAACAAAGGGGGACCTCCGAATGAAAAACTGTTTTTT	CASNKGGPPNEKLFF
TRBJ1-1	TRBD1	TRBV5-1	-	TGCGCCAGCAGCTCTGGCGCACCGGGACAGGGGAACACTGAAGCTTTCTTT	CASSSGAPGQGNTEAFF
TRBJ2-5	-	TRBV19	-	TGTGCCAGTAGTACCCCCCGACTCAAAGAGACCCAGTACTTC	CASSTPRLKETQYF
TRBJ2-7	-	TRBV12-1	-	TGTGCCAGCAGCTTTGGGCACGAGCAGTACTTC	CASSFGHEQYF
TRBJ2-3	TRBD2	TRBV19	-	TGTGCCAGTAGTGAGTGGACTAGCGGGGGAATAACTAGCACAGATACGCAGTATTTT	CASSEWTSGGITSTDTQYF
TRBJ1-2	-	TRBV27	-	TGTGCCAGCAGTAGCAGAGTGGGGGCAAGGGGAAACTATGGCTACACCTTC	CASSSRVGARGNYGYTF
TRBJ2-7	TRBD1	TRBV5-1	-	TGCGCCAGCAGCACAAACCCGCCCGGGACAGGCGACTCCTACGAGCAGTACTTC	CASSTNPPGTGDSYEQYF
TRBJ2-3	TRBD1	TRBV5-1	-	TGCGCCAGCAGCCTTGGACAGGGAGGCACAGATACGCAGTATTTT	CASSLGQGGTDTQYF
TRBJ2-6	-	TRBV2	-	TGTGCCAGCAGATTAGCGACAGGCTCTGGGGCCAACGTCCTGACTTTC	CASRLATGSGANVLTF
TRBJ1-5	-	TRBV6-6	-	TGTGCCAGCAGTTACCTTAATCAGCCCCAGCATTTT	CASSYLNQPQHF
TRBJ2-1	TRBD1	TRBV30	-	TGTGCCGGAGACAGGGGGCATGAGCAGTTCTTC	CAGDRGHEQFF
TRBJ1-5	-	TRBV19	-	TGTGCCAGTAGTCCCCCGGGGTTCGACAATCAGCCCCAGCATTTT	CASSPPGFDNQPQHF
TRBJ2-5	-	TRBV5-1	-	TGCGCCAGCAGCGCGCCCACAGGGACCGAAAAAGAGACCCAGTACTTC	CASSAPTGTEKETQYF
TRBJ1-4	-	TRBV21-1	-	TGTGCCAGCAAGAGGACAGGACGATCCCCCCACACAGGGGGTTCAGCAACTAATGAAAAACTGTTTTTT	CASKRTGRSPHTGGSATNEKLFF
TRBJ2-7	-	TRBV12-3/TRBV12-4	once	TGTGCCAGCAGCGGGACAAACTCCTACGAGCAGTACTTC	CASSGTNSYEQYF
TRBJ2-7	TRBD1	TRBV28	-	TGTGCCAGCAGTTTATGGGCAGGGGGTGTGCAGTACTTC	CASSLWAGGVQYF
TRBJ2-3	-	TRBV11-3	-	TGTGCCAGCAGCTTCGGGGTTGGCACAGATACGCAGTATTTT	CASSFGVGTDTQYF
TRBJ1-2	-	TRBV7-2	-	TGTGCCAGCAGCCCAGACAGAAGTTATAGCTATGGCTACACCTTC	CASSPDRSYSYGYTF
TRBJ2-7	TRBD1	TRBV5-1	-	TGCGCCAGCAGCAAGGGACAGGGGGCCAAAACCTACGAGCAGTACTTC	CASSKGQGAKTYEQYF
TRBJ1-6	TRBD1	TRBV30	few	TGTGCCTGGAGTGATTCATTAGGGGGCGCCTATAATTCACCCCTCCACTTT	CAWSDSLGGAYNSPLHF
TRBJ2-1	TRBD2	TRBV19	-	TGTGCCAGTAGGTTAGCGGGGGGGCAGTACAATGAGCAGTTCTTC	CASRLAGGQYNEQFF
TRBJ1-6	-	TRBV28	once	TGTGCCAGCAGCAGACAGGTTAATTCACCCCTCCACTTT	CASSRQVNSPLHF
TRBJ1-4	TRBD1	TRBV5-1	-	TGCGCCAGCAGCTCCGACAGGGGTGAAAAACTGTTTTTT	CASSSDRGEKLFF
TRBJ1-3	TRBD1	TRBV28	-	TGTGCCAGCGTCCCAGGGGGGTACTCTGGAAACACCATATATTTT	CASVPGGYSGNTIYF
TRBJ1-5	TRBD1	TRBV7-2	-	TGTGCCAGCAGTCCAGGGGGCCTGAGCAATCAGCCCCAGCATTTT	CASSPGGLSNQPQHF
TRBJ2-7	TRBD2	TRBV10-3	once	TGTGCCATCAGTGGGGGACTAGCGGGGGCCTACGAGCAGTACTTC	CAISGGLAGAYEQYF
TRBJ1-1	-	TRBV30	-	TGTGCCTGCCCAACGGGGAACACTGAAGCTTTCTTT	CACPTGNTEAFF
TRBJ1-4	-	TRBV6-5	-	TGTGCCAGCAGTTACGGTACAGCGGCGGAAAAACTGTTTTTT	CASSYGTAAEKLFF
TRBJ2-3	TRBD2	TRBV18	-	TGTGCCAGCTCACCGGCTAGCGGGGAATCAGATACGCAGTATTTT	CASSPASGESDTQYF
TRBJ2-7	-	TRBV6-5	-	TGTGCCAGCAGTTACTCGGCGGCTCGCTTCCGCTACGAGCAGTACTTC	CASSYSAARFRYEQYF
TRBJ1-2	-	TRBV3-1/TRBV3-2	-	TGTGCCAGCAGCCCCGAAAACATGCGAGCGGGCTACACCTTC	CASSPENMRAGYTF
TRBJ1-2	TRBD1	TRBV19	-	TGTGCCAGTAGTAACGGACAGGGTATCGGCGGCTACACCTTC	CASSNGQGIGGYTF
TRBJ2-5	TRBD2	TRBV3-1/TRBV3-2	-	TGTGCCAGCAGTTTGACTAGCGGCGAAGAGACCCAGTACTTC	CASSLTSGEETQYF
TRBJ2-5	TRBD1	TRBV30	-	TGTGCCTGGAGTGGCAGGGGGCCAGAGACCCAGTACTTC	CAWSGRGPETQYF